The clone carrying this T cell receptor beta chain was counted a single time. Its antigen is still unknown. The data were taken from a study of Ad26.COV2.S vaccination and SARS-CoV-2 variants. About the research overall: The vaccine Ad26.COV2.S was put into the muscle once, or twice with 56 days between. Study-wide results and limits: Analytic work on TCR breadth and depth might have understated the full extent of total T cell responses.

The CDR3 is 13 amino acids. With 4 bases removed from V and 7 bases from J, the gap between germline ends came to 14 bases. Germline CDR1 and CDR2: SGHNT and YYREEE (reference sequence). TCRdb keeps only in-frame clones here, not all; method: immunoSEQ multiplex PCR. The sample includes 200,000 to 250,000 clones, approximately 88% seen only once; the top ten take about 10%. Sample treatment: roughly 19 received Ad26.COV2.S at low or high dose, single or two shots; 5 received placebo; per-sample allocation not given. Sampling occurred on day 63 after the first vaccine or placebo injection. Sample: peripheral blood, taken in a trial of Ad26.COV2.S vaccine versus placebo. This clonotype was obtained from a person between 18 and 59 years old who received the Ad26.COV2.S COVID-19 vaccine or a placebo. The J gene is TRBJ1-2, the V gene TRBV5-4; D is perhaps TRBD1 (6 bases). CDR3 DNA sequence: TGTGCCAGCAGCAACCGGGACATGAGTGGCTACACCTTC. Protein product: CASSNRDMSGYTF.